Described below is a single T cell receptor beta chain sequence and its context. Original methodology: Cell counts per sample came from amplifying reference gene primers. Here immunoSEQ multiplex PCR was the method, and the copy in TCRdb shows in-frame clones only, minus some. V, J and clone size reflect that table, while D and trimming were determined from the DNA. The sample has around 62,000 clones, over 75% seen once. The data belong to a study of blood T cell repertoires in COVID-19. Study details: The United States, Italy and Spain supplied acute and convalescent COVID-19 samples. Sample material is recorded as cDNA or gDNA derived from T cells, B-cell-depleted T cells, or PBMCs.

The CDR3 loop spans 13 amino acids. CDR1 and CDR2 from the germline V gene are SGHTA and FQGNSA. Trimming removed 3 bases from V and 0 bases from J, with 2 bases in between. The clonotype comes from a human donor in a cohort sampled during active COVID-19. The sample taken for sequencing was peripheral blood. The rearrangement joins TRBV7-2 to TRBJ2-2, with D unresolved. CDR3 protein: CASSFANTGELFF. The CDR3 nucleotides read TGTGCCAGCAGCTTCGCGAACACCGGGGAGCTGTTTTTT.